A single T cell receptor (beta chain) is shown here with its context. The antigen remains unidentified. This specimen belongs to a study of T cell responses to AZD1222 COVID-19 vaccine. Study conclusions and caveats: Among those given AZD1222, only five or six were seropositive at baseline.

Only in-frame clones appear in the TCRdb table, and some are missing; sequencing was by immunoSEQ multiplex PCR. The data show roughly 120,000 clones, approximately 92% seen once. Germline V gives CDR1 MDHEN, CDR2 SYDVKM. V lost 5 bases, J lost 0 bases, and 6 bases stayed unmatched. The CDR3 totals 15 residues. This chain joins TRBV28 and TRBJ1-1; TRBD1 matches 7 bases. The receptor comes from an adult who received the AZD1222 COVID-19 vaccine. The specimen comprised peripheral blood, sampled 28 days after the second AZD1222 dose. The CDR3 sequence: CASSPPTGMNTEAFF. As DNA, the CDR3 is TGTGCCAGCAGTCCCCCGACAGGGATGAACACTGAAGCTTTCTTT.